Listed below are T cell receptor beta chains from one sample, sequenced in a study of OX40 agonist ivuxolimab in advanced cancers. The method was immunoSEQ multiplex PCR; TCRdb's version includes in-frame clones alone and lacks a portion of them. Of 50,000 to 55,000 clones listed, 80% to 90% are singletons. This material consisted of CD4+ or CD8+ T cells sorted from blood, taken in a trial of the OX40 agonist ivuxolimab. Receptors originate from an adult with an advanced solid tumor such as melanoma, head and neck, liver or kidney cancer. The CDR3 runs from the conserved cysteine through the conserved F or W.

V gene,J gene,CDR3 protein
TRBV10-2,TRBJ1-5,CASSPGFRPQHF
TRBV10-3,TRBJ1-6,CAIGPGSGNSPLHF
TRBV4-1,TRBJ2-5,CASSQGAGGGETQYF
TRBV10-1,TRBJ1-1,CASSEAGYDTEAFF
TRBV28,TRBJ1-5,CASRPMSPGQPQHF
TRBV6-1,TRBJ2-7,CASSERQAGSEQYF
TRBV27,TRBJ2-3,CASGVNTDTQYF
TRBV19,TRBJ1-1,CASSIDEDTGAFF
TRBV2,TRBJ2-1,CASSENGLAGSNEQFF
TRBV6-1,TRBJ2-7,CAATGGIYEQYF
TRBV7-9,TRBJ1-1,CASSLLPGNTEAFF
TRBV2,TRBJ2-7,CASSRMTVLYEQYF
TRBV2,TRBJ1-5,CASSSSGNQPQHF
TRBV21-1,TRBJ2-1,CASSVRRGPRVWEQFF